This T cell receptor beta chain was recorded in a study of shared clonotypes between healthy human individuals. Notes on the study in general: In a few donors, around 5.5% of naive CD4 clonotypes appeared in common. Clonotype sharing among donors, it was expected, would be affected by sequencing depth.

Sequencing was performed with immunoSEQ multiplex PCR; in TCRdb, only in-frame clones are kept and a portion is missing. The sample yields 2 million to 2.5 million clones, over 90% seen once. The germline gives CDR1 SGHAT, CDR2 FQDESV (reference sequence). J lost 2 bases, V lost 2 bases, and 8 bases had no gene match. The CDR3 has 17 residues. This clone was picked up one time. What it binds is not known. Donors were healthy HIV-negative adults without recent acute infections or vaccinations. Into CD45RA+ naive and CD45RA-negative memory subsets, the CD4+ cells were split. The rearrangement uses TRBV11-1 and TRBJ2-7; 11 bases align to TRBD2. The origin of this receptor is a man aged 18 to 35 in good health. Some clones in this sample may be carry-over from other donors' samples. The source material was naive CD4+ T cells from PBMCs. As to subset: CD45RA+ positively selected. The CDR3 DNA reads as TGTGCCAGCAGCTTATCCCTACCGACTAGCGGGGCCTACGAGCAGTACTTC. It specifies CASSLSLPTSGAYEQYF.